These 5 T cell receptor beta chains were all obtained from the same sample, sequenced in a study of CD8+ T cells in alopecia areata. cDNA serving as the sequencing template came from extracted, reverse transcribed RNA. Repertoires were generated with immunoSEQ multiplex PCR, while TCRdb's copy carries only in-frame clones and drops some. The table records around 210,000 clones, just over 55% of them present only once. Sequencing used CD8+ T cells sorted from blood. The source is a human donor in good health.

This clone was counted only a few times. The rearrangement uses TRBV5-1 and TRBJ2-1; tentative D call: TRBD1 (5 bases). V was cut by 4 bases and J by 2 bases, with 13 bases left in between. This CDR3 contains 15 residues. Looked up from germline, CDR1 is SGHRS and CDR2 is YFSETQ. CDR3 nucleotides: TGCGCCAGCAGCGTCGTATGGGGCACCTACAATGAGCAGTTCTTC. Residues: CASSVVWGTYNEQFF.

Note on this clone: The sample contains more than one DNA sequence encoding this CDR3. The V and J genes are TRBV13 and TRBJ2-7; 12 bases line up with TRBD2. The germline CDR1 and CDR2 sequences are PRHDT and FYEKMQ (reference sequence). J lost 6 bases, V lost 4 bases, and 1 base had no gene match. The CDR3 length is 13 residues. The DNA for the CDR3 is TGTGCCAGCAGCTCGGGACTAGCGGGCGAGCAGTACTTC. Translating it yields CASSSGLAGEQYF.

J is TRBJ2-7 and V is TRBV4-1; TRBD1 aligns across 9 bases. The V and J ends lost 3 bases and 4 bases, in that order; junction bases with no gene match: 4. CDR1 is MGHRA and CDR2 is YSYEKL in the germline V gene. This CDR3 is built from 14 residues. CDR3 nucleotides: TGCGCCAGCAGCCACGGGACAGGGTCGTACGAGCAGTACTTC. Amino acid sequence: CASSHGTGSYEQYF.

This clone was picked up a small number of times. The chain employs TRBV21-1 and TRBJ1-2; TRBD1 is taken as the D call from the table, unchecked against the DNA. TRBV21-1 is a documented pseudogene. The CDR3 consists of 15 residues. DNA of the CDR3: TGTGCCAGCAGCACCCCCAGGGGCGCTAACTATGGCTACACCTTC. It translates to CASSTPRGANYGYTF.

The V gene is TRBV9, the J gene TRBJ1-3, with D uncertain. Per germline, CDR1 SGDLS and CDR2 YYNGEE. This CDR3 contains 12 residues. Trimming stripped 4 bases from V and 4 bases from J, with 6 bases between. CDR3 region: CASSTGGNTIYF. The CDR3 nucleotides read TGTGCCAGCAGCACCGGGGGAAACACCATATATTTT.